This T cell receptor beta chain was sequenced in a study of blood T cell repertoires in COVID-19. Only in-frame clones appear in the TCRdb table, and some are missing; sequencing was by immunoSEQ multiplex PCR. Altogether about 120,000 clones are present, about four fifths being singletons, with the ten largest covering about 18%. In germline, CDR1 is KGHDR, CDR2 SFDVKD. The CDR3 is 14 residues long. V was cut by 3 bases and J by 3 bases, with 10 bases left in between. This TCR came from a man aged 25 to 40 with COVID-19, enrolled during active disease. Material for sequencing was peripheral blood. This chain links TRBV24-1 with TRBJ2-5; unclear D gene. The CDR3 DNA sequence: TGTGCCACCAGTGATCTGGGCAAGGAAGAGACCCAGTACTTC. It specifies CATSDLGKEETQYF.